This T cell receptor beta chain is from a study of OX40 agonist ivuxolimab in advanced cancers. Study-wide background: Males comprised around 78% of the group, whose mean age was approximately 61 years (range roughly 20 to 85).

The CDR3 runs to 17 residues. The germline V gene encodes CDR1 SGHNT and CDR2 YYREEE (reference sequence). V lost 0 bases and J lost 1, with 13 bases in between. Samples were taken at baseline and on day 1 of cycles 4 and 7. Measured with immunoSEQ multiplex PCR; TCRdb has only the in-frame clones, and not every one. The sample has roughly 100,000 clones; less than 90% are singletons. The rearrangement uses TRBV5-4 and TRBJ1-4, with a weak D call TRBD1 (6 bases). The TCR originated in an adult with an advanced solid tumor such as melanoma, head and neck, liver or kidney cancer. Sequences were derived from CD4+ or CD8+ T cells sorted from blood, sampled in a trial of the OX40 agonist ivuxolimab. In DNA, the CDR3 is TGTGCCAGCAGCTTGGTGACGGGGGCAGGAACTAATGAAAAACTGTTTTTT. It encodes CASSLVTGAGTNEKLFF.